The source of this T cell receptor beta chain is a study of shared clonotypes between healthy human individuals. The table came from immunoSEQ multiplex PCR; TCRdb's copy has only in-frame clones and leaves some out. The repertoire has 800,000 to 950,000 clones, around 96% of them found once; the top ten carry around 0.21%. Study results and limitations: Non-shared clonotypes displayed generation probabilities falling below those of clonotypes present in all four donors.

V lost 5 bases and J lost 0, with 4 bases in between. The CDR3 extends over 11 amino acids. Germline CDR1 and CDR2: GTSNPN and SVGIG (reference sequence). Of note for this clone: Its target is not known.

Naivety among CD8 cells was defined by CD45RO negativity and positive CCR7 selection, thereby excluding terminally differentiated effector memory CD45RA+ cells. Sequencing was done on a sample of naive CD8+ T cells sorted from blood. This TCR came from a man aged 25 to 40 in good health. The chain employs TRBV30 and TRBJ1-1, with D hard to call. The CDR3 DNA sequence: TGTGCCTGGGGGATGAACACTGAAGCTTTCTTT. It specifies CAWGMNTEAFF.